This T cell receptor (beta chain) was identified in a study of identical twins' blood T cells. General study points: Shared CDR3 clonotype counts tracked mainly the product of cloneset sizes. Twins shared more top CDR3 clonotypes than unrelated donors did.

A previously described protocol, modified, built RNA-based TCR cDNA libraries. As handled by the study authors: Per-library CDR3 reads ranged about 2.2 to 4 million; clonotypes, ~90,000 to ~550,000. TCRdb re-called the 5' RACE reads with MiXCR, one entry per CDR3 protein. The V and J calls and clone size are TCRdb's, not the authors'. This sample has a few hundred thousand distinct CDR3 sequences; approximately 30% occur once, and the top ten carry about 6%. Germline CDR1 is LNHDA and CDR2 is SQIVND (reference sequence). V was shortened by 3 bases and J by 6 bases, with 6 bases between the two germline ends. The CDR3 extends over 12 amino acids. This clonotype was picked up a small number of times. Its target is unknown.

The chain couples TRBV19 to TRBJ1-5; D gene uncertain. This clonotype was sampled from a woman aged 18-55 years in good health. Sequences were obtained from PBMCs. This CDR3 is CASSISFQPQHF. The CDR3 DNA reads TGTGCCAGTAGTATCAGTTTTCAGCCCCAGCATTTT.